This T cell receptor (beta chain) was sequenced in a study of CD8 T cells in Susac syndrome. The CDR3 sequence is 14 residues long. CDR1 is SGHRS and CDR2 is YFSETQ in the germline V gene. The V gene lost 3 bases and the J gene lost 1 base, with 10 bases spanning the gap. Random hexamers were used to reverse transcribe the RNA input (about 0.45 to 1 ug). MiXCR was run by TCRdb on the immunoSEQ multiplex PCR reads, yielding one entry per CDR3 protein. The sample has a few hundred thousand distinct CDR3 sequences, approximately 95% seen once. The V call is TRBV5-1, the J call TRBJ1-1; D unresolved. The origin of this receptor is a human donor with multiple sclerosis. Material for sequencing was CD4+ T cells from PBMCs. In DNA, the CDR3 is TGCGCCAGCAGCTCAGAAGTGGGGAACACTGAAGCTTTCTTT. Translating it yields CASSSEVGNTEAFF.